This TCR beta chain was captured by sequencing in a study of tumor-infiltrating lymphocytes in oesophageal squamous cell carcinoma. The CDR3 extends over 14 amino acids. V dropped 1 base and J dropped 3 bases, with 7 bases sitting between them. Germline V gene sequence: CDR1 MDHEN, CDR2 SYDVKM. Relative to its sample, this clonotype is medium-sized. TCRdb re-called the PCR reads with MiXCR, one entry per CDR3 protein. This table has approximately 19,000 distinct CDR3 sequences, just over 40% appearing once. This clonotype was obtained from a male donor with esophageal squamous cell carcinoma. The sequencing input was normal esophageal tissue next to the tumor. The chain employs TRBV28 and TRBJ2-1; D is unclear. CDR3 DNA sequence: TGTGCCAGCAGTTTATTGGGGAACTACAATGAGCAGTTCTTC. Encoded protein: CASSLLGNYNEQFF.